The 21 T cell receptor beta chains below all came from one sample that was sequenced in a study of Ad26.COV2.S vaccination and SARS-CoV-2 variants. Sample treatment: some 20 received Ad26.COV2.S at low or high dose, single or two shots; about 5 received placebo; per-sample allocation not given. On day 63 after the first injection, vaccine and placebo recipients gave samples. Data came from immunoSEQ multiplex PCR; TCRdb stores just in-frame clones and leaves some out. Here the sample spans about 330,000 clones, 85% to 90% being singletons. This material consisted of peripheral blood, taken in a trial of Ad26.COV2.S vaccine versus placebo. The receptors stem from a person aged 18-60 years who received the Ad26.COV2.S COVID-19 vaccine or a placebo.

The genes are TRBV30 and TRBJ1-1; D not certain. Germline V gene lookup returns CDR1 GTSNPN and CDR2 SVGIG (reference sequence). The V and J ends lost 4 bases and 2 bases respectively, with 11 bases between them. This CDR3 is built from 13 residues. The CDR3 nucleotides read TGTGCCTGGACTGTCAGCAGAAACACTGAAGCTTTCTTT. It yields the protein CAWTVSRNTEAFF.

The chain joins TRBV9 to TRBJ2-2; 8 bases line up with TRBD2. Per germline, CDR1 SGDLS and CDR2 YYNGEE. The junction had 6 bases not matched to a gene; V was cut back by 5 bases and J by 6 bases. This CDR3 contains 14 residues. The CDR3 reads CASSSGITAGELFF. DNA for the CDR3: TGTGCCAGCAGTAGCGGGATCACGGCCGGGGAGCTGTTTTTT. Full variable domain (rest looked up from reference TRBV9 and TRBJ2-2): DSGVTQTPKHLITATGQRVTLRCSPRSGDLSVYWYQQSLDQGLQFLIQYYNGEERAKGNILERFSAQQFPDLHSELNLSSLELGDSALYFCASSSGITAGELFFGEGSRLTVL.

V is TRBV7-9 and J is TRBJ1-4, with D maybe TRBD1 (6 bases). Germline values: CDR1 SEHNR, CDR2 FQNEAQ (reference sequence). The V and J ends lost 1 base and 7 bases respectively, with 10 bases between them. CDR3 length: 14 amino acids. The CDR3 reads CASSLGGAGEKLFF. In DNA form, the CDR3 reads TGTGCCAGCAGCTTAGGGGGGGCCGGTGAAAAACTGTTTTTT.

This sequence joins TRBV7-9 and TRBJ1-4, with 10 bases that match TRBD1. V lost 0 bases to trimming and J lost 8 bases; unmatched junction nucleotides: 6. CDR1 and CDR2 (germline): SEHNR, FQNEAQ (reference sequence). CDR3 length: 16 amino acids. This chain's CDR3 is CASSLALGQGREKLFF. In DNA, the CDR3 is TGTGCCAGCAGCTTAGCGCTGGGACAGGGGAGGGAAAAACTGTTTTTT.

This sequence joins TRBV19 and TRBJ1-1, with 8 positions matching TRBD1. The V gene's germline CDR1 is LNHDA and CDR2 SQIVND (reference sequence). Trimming removed 5 bases from V and 3 bases from J; junction bases left unmatched: 5. The CDR3 covers 14 residues. The chain's CDR3 is CASSPGGAYTEAFF. The DNA for the CDR3 is TGTGCCAGTAGTCCAGGGGGCGCGTACACTGAAGCTTTCTTT.

This chain uses TRBV7-2 with TRBJ2-3; 10 positions agree with TRBD1. V was clipped by 4 bases and J by 6 bases; unmatched bases: 4. CDR1 and CDR2 (germline): SGHTA, FQGNSA. The CDR3 contains 14 residues. The CDR3, as DNA: TGTGCCAGCAGCTCCGGGACAGGGGTGGATACGCAGTATTTT. Amino acids: CASSSGTGVDTQYF.

The chain joins TRBV4-1 to TRBJ1-2, with D maybe TRBD1 (5 bases). V was trimmed by 1 base and J by 2 bases, leaving 17 bases between them. Germline CDR1 reads MGHRA; CDR2 reads YSYEKL. CDR3 length equals 17 residues. The CDR3 coding sequence is TGCGCCAGCAGCCAAGTCCCTGCTGGGACGATCAACTATGGCTACACCTTC. Residues: CASSQVPAGTINYGYTF.

Here the CDR3 reads CASSPHIDTYNEQFF. CDR3 DNA sequence: TGCGCCAGCAGCCCTCACATTGACACCTACAATGAGCAGTTCTTC. The chain employs TRBV4-1 and TRBJ2-1; D is unclear. The V and J ends lost 4 bases and 2 bases respectively, with 12 bases between them. This CDR3 has 15 residues. The germline V gene encodes CDR1 MGHRA and CDR2 YSYEKL.

The rearrangement joins TRBV7-9 to TRBJ1-4, with 7 positions matching TRBD1. Germline V CDR1 and CDR2: SEHNR, FQNEAQ (reference sequence). This CDR3 is 16 amino acids long. J lost 2 bases, V lost 5 bases, and 8 bases had no gene match. For the CDR3, the DNA is TGTGCCAGCAGCCGTGGGGAGACAGGGACTAATGAAAAACTGTTTTTT. This sequence encodes CASSRGETGTNEKLFF.

The chain employs TRBV30 and TRBJ1-2, with D possibly TRBD1 on 5 matching bases. V dropped 0 bases and J dropped 6 bases, with 11 bases sitting between them. Germline lookup yields CDR1 GTSNPN and CDR2 SVGIG (reference sequence). CDR3 length: 13 residues. The CDR3 DNA sequence: TGTGCCTGGAGTGTACGGACATCTAATGGCTACACCTTC. Protein product: CAWSVRTSNGYTF.

CDR3 protein: CASSAVVKTQYF. The CDR3 region has the DNA TGTGCCAGCAGTGCGGTAGTAAAGACCCAGTACTTC. The chain recombines TRBV6-2 or TRBV6-3 with TRBJ2-5; no definite D call. This CDR3 is built from 12 residues. Trimming left V 5 bases short and J 6 bases short, with 10 bases between. CDR1 and CDR2 (germline): MNHEY, SVGEGT.

The chain joins TRBV4-3 to TRBJ1-1; 7 bases are a match to TRBD1. Looked up from germline, CDR1 is LGHNA and CDR2 is YSLEER. There are 15 residues in the CDR3. The V segment lost 5 bases and the J segment 2 bases; nucleotides outside the gene matches: 8. Written as DNA, the CDR3 is TGCGCCAGCAGCACCCGACAGGGCGGTAACACTGAAGCTTTCTTT. Its protein is CASSTRQGGNTEAFF.

The chain employs TRBV5-1 and TRBJ2-1, with 9 bases identical to TRBD1. The J segment lost 4 bases and the V segment lost 3 bases, leaving 8 bases of the junction unmatched. The CDR3 sequence is 16 residues long. Germline V gene data show CDR1 as SGHRS and CDR2 as YFSETQ. The DNA of the CDR3 is TGCGCCAGCAGCTATGACAGGGGGACATGGTACAATGAGCAGTTCTTC. Residues: CASSYDRGTWYNEQFF.

This clone was observed a few times. V gene TRBV5-6 combines with J gene TRBJ2-3; 13 nucleotides match TRBD2. The CDR3 totals 16 residues. Germline CDR1 SGHDT, CDR2 YYEEEE. V lost 3 bases and J lost 2; bases outside the gene matches: 3. CDR3 residues: CASSWGLAGPTDTQYF. The CDR3, as DNA: TGTGCCAGCAGCTGGGGACTAGCGGGGCCCACAGATACGCAGTATTTT.

V and J are TRBV7-2 and TRBJ2-5, with D maybe TRBD2 (5 bases). V was shortened by 3 bases and J by 1 base, with 9 bases between the two germline ends. The CDR3 contains 14 residues. The germline V gene has CDR1 SGHTA and CDR2 FQGNSA. The CDR3 sequence: CASSFGGVQETQYF. CDR3 in DNA: TGTGCCAGCAGCTTCGGAGGTGTCCAAGAGACCCAGTACTTC.

The chain links TRBV7-2 to TRBJ2-5, with D possibly matching TRBD2 (7 bases). V was trimmed by 4 bases and J by 1 base, leaving 19 bases between them. This CDR3 contains 17 residues. CDR1 and CDR2 from the germline V gene are SGHTA and FQGNSA. The CDR3 spells CASSSEGGARLQETQYF. Here the CDR3 DNA reads TGTGCCAGCAGCTCCGAGGGGGGGGCTCGGCTCCAAGAGACCCAGTACTTC.

V is TRBV14 and J is TRBJ1-1; TRBD1 might be the D (6 bases). V dropped 0 bases and J dropped 4 bases, with 18 bases sitting between them. There are 17 residues in the CDR3. Germline CDR1 reads SGHDN; CDR2 reads FVKESK. The CDR3 sequence: CASSQELGWGLFTEAFF. The CDR3 DNA follows: TGTGCCAGCAGCCAAGAGCTTGGCTGGGGGCTTTTCACTGAAGCTTTCTTT.

The V call is TRBV27, the J call TRBJ1-6; tentative D call: TRBD1 (5 bases). The V and J ends lost 5 bases and 2 bases respectively, with 16 bases between them. CDR3 length: 17 residues. In germline, CDR1 is MNHEY, CDR2 SMNVEV (reference sequence). Written as DNA, the CDR3 is TGTGCCAGCAGTCCCGACGGCCCCAGGGCCTATAATTCACCCCTCCACTTT. It is translated as CASSPDGPRAYNSPLHF.

The CDR3 DNA reads TGTGCCTGGAGTGTAACTGGAAACACCATATATTTT. This gives the protein CAWSVTGNTIYF. This chain joins TRBV30 and TRBJ1-3, with unresolved D. Germline V gene sequence: CDR1 GTSNPN, CDR2 SVGIG (reference sequence). There are 12 residues in the CDR3. V shed 0 bases and J shed 2 bases, with 2 bases lying between them. The full variable domain, in which reference TRBV30 and TRBJ1-3 provide the parts outside the CDR3, is SQTIHQWPATLVQPVGSPLSLECTVEGTSNPNLYWYRQAAGRGLQLLFYSVGIGQISSEVPQNLSASRPQDRQFILSSKKLLLSDSGFYLCAWSVTGNTIYFGEGSWLTVV.

This chain joins TRBV6-5 and TRBJ1-2; TRBD1 matches 7 bases. The ends lost 8 bases at V and 4 bases at J; junction bases unmatched: 10. In germline, CDR1 is MNHEY, CDR2 SVGAGI. CDR3 length: 14 residues. The CDR3 protein is CASGEGALGYGYTF. The CDR3 DNA reads as TGTGCCAGCGGGGAGGGGGCGCTAGGCTATGGCTACACCTTC.

The V gene is TRBV2, the J gene TRBJ1-2; 7 bases map to TRBD1. This CDR3 has 13 residues. The J segment lost 7 bases and the V segment lost 4 bases, leaving 6 bases of the junction unmatched. The V gene's germline CDR1 is SNHLY and CDR2 FYNNEI. The CDR3 sequence: CASSGQGLPGYTF. The CDR3 DNA follows: TGTGCCAGCAGTGGACAGGGTCTACCTGGCTACACCTTC.